Presented here are 10 T cell receptor beta chains from one specimen sequenced in a study of radiotherapy plus CTLA-4 blockade in lung cancer. Using immunoSEQ multiplex PCR, the repertoire was profiled, and TCRdb retains in-frame clones only, with some absent. There are 65,000 to 85,000 clones in the sample; nearly 75% occur only once, and roughly 10% lies in the top ten. The material was peripheral blood, obtained from a patient treated with radiotherapy plus ipilimumab. These receptors were collected from a human donor with non-small cell lung cancer whose response to radiotherapy plus ipilimumab could not be evaluated.

This chain links TRBV27 with TRBJ2-2; TRBD2 matches 13 bases. The CDR3 contains 17 residues. Germline V CDR1 and CDR2: MNHEY, SMNVEV (reference sequence). Germline trimming cut 5 bases from V and 7 bases from J; bases unmatched to any gene: 10. CDR3 sequence: CASSPSELAGGIGELFF. In nucleotides, the CDR3 is TGTGCCAGCAGTCCCTCAGAACTAGCGGGAGGGATCGGGGAGCTGTTTTTT.

The chain carries TRBV27 and TRBJ1-2; TRBD1 matches at 10 bases. CDR3 length: 15 residues. In germline, CDR1 is MNHEY, CDR2 SMNVEV (reference sequence). The V segment lost 3 bases and the J segment 3 bases; nucleotides outside the gene matches: 4. As DNA, the CDR3 is TGTGCCAGCAGTTTCGGGACAGGGGTCGACTATGGCTACACCTTC. Its protein product is CASSFGTGVDYGYTF.

The chain uses TRBV2 and TRBJ2-1; TRBD2 aligns across 11 bases. Looked up from germline, CDR1 is SNHLY and CDR2 is FYNNEI. The CDR3 contains 18 residues. V lost 3 bases to trimming and J lost 6 bases; unmatched junction nucleotides: 13. This CDR3 is CASSDTAIAGGPVNEQFF. The DNA for the CDR3 is TGTGCCAGCAGTGACACCGCAATAGCGGGAGGGCCAGTCAATGAGCAGTTCTTC.

The rearrangement uses TRBV27 and TRBJ2-2; D gene ambiguous. Germline V gene sequence: CDR1 MNHEY, CDR2 SMNVEV (reference sequence). Deletions cut 2 bases from V and 6 bases from J, with 4 bases between. CDR3 length equals 12 residues. CDR3: CASSLTAGELFF. The CDR3 nucleotides read TGTGCCAGCAGTTTAACGGCCGGGGAGCTGTTTTTT.

V is TRBV5-5 and J is TRBJ2-7; 12 positions match TRBD2. After removal of 2 bases from V and 4 bases from J, the junction contained 7 bases not matched to a gene. The CDR3 consists of 16 residues. CDR1 is SGHKS, CDR2 YYEKEE, per germline (reference sequence). CDR3 nucleotides: TGTGCCAGCAGCTTTCAGTCCGGGACTAGCGGGTACGAGCAGTACTTC. This codes for CASSFQSGTSGYEQYF.

About this clone itself: Other nucleotide sequences in the sample specify the same CDR3. The chain joins TRBV6-1 to TRBJ2-7; a weak D match, TRBD2 (5 bases). V was cut by 5 bases and J by 0 bases, with 11 bases left in between. The V gene's germline CDR1 is MNHNS and CDR2 SASEGT. The CDR3 runs to 14 residues. The CDR3 bases are TGTGCCAGCAGTCCAGACGGGAACTCCTACGAGCAGTACTTC. Translated, it gives CASSPDGNSYEQYF.

This chain joins TRBV4-2 and TRBJ1-4, with D unclear. Trimming pared 0 bases from V and 7 bases from J, leaving 6 bases between. The CDR3 has 13 residues. CDR1 is LGHNA and CDR2 is YNFKEQ in the germline V gene. The CDR3, as DNA: TGTGCCAGCAGCCAAGATCTCCTTGAAAAACTGTTTTTT. Translated, it gives CASSQDLLEKLFF.

The rearrangement links TRBV6-5 to TRBJ2-7; TRBD1 is a possible D gene (7 bases). CDR1 is MNHEY, CDR2 SVGAGI, per germline. CDR3 length equals 14 residues. V was cut by 5 bases and J by 3 bases, with 14 bases left in between. The CDR3 DNA is TGTGCCAGCAGTAGGACAGGCGGGATCTACGAGCAGTACTTC. Translating it yields CASSRTGGIYEQYF.

The chain links TRBV28 to TRBJ2-1, with TRBD1 matching 8 bases. Germline CDR1 MDHEN, CDR2 SYDVKM. The V and J ends lost 6 bases and 8 bases, in that order; junction bases with no gene match: 15. The CDR3 sequence is 16 residues long. CDR3 residues: CASRELGQGSVDEQFF. CDR3 coding DNA: TGTGCCAGCAGAGAATTAGGACAGGGAAGTGTAGATGAGCAGTTCTTC.

The chain links TRBV11-2 to TRBJ1-2; D might be TRBD1 (5 bases). The CDR3 is 13 amino acids. Trimming took off 5 bases at V and 3 bases at J, with 10 bases between the two ends. Germline loops: CDR1 SGHAT, CDR2 FQNNGV. This CDR3 reads CASSGGTYYGYTF. Written as DNA, the CDR3 is TGTGCCAGCAGCGGAGGGACCTACTATGGCTACACCTTC.